These 5 T cell receptor beta chains were sequenced from one sample in a study of blood T cells in healthy people across ages. The authors ran a second PCR of about 6 to 12 cycles using a sample-barcoded 5' primer and a J-beta primer mix. A single record per CDR3 protein comes from TCRdb applying MiXCR to the 5' RACE reads. The data show more than 800,000 distinct CDR3 sequences, with more than 25% seen just once and roughly 17% held by the top ten. The specimen was blood. The receptors stem from a woman at least 80 years old in good health.

As concerns this clonotype: A much larger clone lies one base from this, so it may be a read error. V usage is TRBV6-6 and J usage is TRBJ2-4; D may be TRBD1 or TRBD2 (5 bases each). The CDR3 is 14 residues long. Germline CDR1 and CDR2: MNHNY and SVGAGI (reference sequence). The CDR3 DNA reads TGTGCCAGCAGTTCCTCGGGACCGCAAAACGTTCAGTACTTC. Residues: CASSSSGPQNVQYF.

The CDR3 DNA follows: TGTGCCAGCAGTTTATCGGTGACAGATCCGTCTGGCTACACCTTC. Translated: CASSLSVTDPSGYTF. V gene TRBV12-3 or TRBV12-4 combines with J gene TRBJ1-2, with a tentative D call TRBD1 (5 bases). The length of the CDR3 is 15 residues. Trimming stripped 2 bases from V and 7 bases from J, with 17 bases between.

This clonotype was seen only once. The chain uses TRBV5-1 and TRBJ1-3; 7 bases line up with TRBD1. The CDR3 totals 19 residues. J was trimmed by 0 bases and V by 0 bases; bases with no gene match: 12. Germline CDR1 SGHRS, CDR2 YFSETQ. The CDR3 DNA follows: TGCGCCAGCAGCTTGGTTGGGACAGCTCTTATAGACTCTGGAAACACCATATATTTT. Protein product: CASSLVGTALIDSGNTIYF.

This clonotype showed up many times. This chain joins TRBV29-1 and TRBJ1-2; 7 positions match TRBD1. The CDR3 is 13 amino acids. The V gene end was trimmed by 5 bases and the J gene end by 4 bases; junction bases not matched to a gene: 7. CDR1 is SQVTM and CDR2 is ANQGSEA in the germline V gene. The DNA of the CDR3 is TGCAGCGTTCTGGGACAGTCCTTCTATGGCTACACCTTC. Its protein product is CSVLGQSFYGYTF. The full variable domain, completed using reference TRBV29-1 and TRBJ1-2, is SAVISQKPSRDICQRGTSLTIQCQVDSQVTMMFWYRQQPGQSLTLIATANQGSEATYESGFVIDKFPISRPNLTFSTLTVSNMSPEDSSIYLCSVLGQSFYGYTFGSGTRLTVV.

This clonotype was counted at least ten times. The chain carries TRBV6-5 and TRBJ2-3; D unresolved. Trimming shortened V by 7 bases and J by 3 bases, and 5 bases separated the two germline ends. The CDR3 extends over 11 amino acids. CDR1 and CDR2 (germline): MNHEY, SVGAGI. CDR3 in amino acids: CASMWTDTQYF. The CDR3 region has the DNA TGTGCCAGCATGTGGACAGATACGCAGTATTTT.